This is a list of T cell receptor beta chains from one sample in a study of human T cells and chemical hapten exposure. MiXCR, applied by TCRdb to the 5' RACE reads, yields one record per CDR3 protein. The table lists some 150,000 distinct CDR3 sequences, 4.1% of them singletons. All receptors come from a female donor in good health. Both conserved end residues are part of each CDR3. A D gene is named only where the DNA matches it firmly. Clone sizes are given selectively: once, few, many, or a class where the clone is expanded.

>TRBV6-2/TRBV6-3|TRBD1|TRBJ2-7|many
CASSPGGSRGEQYF
TGTGCCAGCAGTCCAGGGGGATCCCGGGGCGAGCAGTACTTC
>TRBV5-6|.|TRBJ2-7|many
CASSQLDSPEYF
TGTGCCAGCAGCCAGTTGGACAGCCCGGAGTACTTC
>TRBV29-1|TRBD2|TRBJ2-5|many
CSVSGGNQETQYF
TGCAGCGTGTCGGGGGGAAACCAAGAGACCCAGTACTTC
>TRBV5-1|.|TRBJ2-2|many
CASIEGPNTGELFF
TGCGCCAGCATCGAGGGTCCGAACACCGGGGAGCTGTTTTTT
>TRBV7-2|.|TRBJ1-3|many
CASSLDIYSGNTIYF
TGTGCCAGCAGCTTAGATATATACTCTGGAAACACCATATATTTT
>TRBV4-1|TRBD2|TRBJ2-3|many
CASSQTVGLAVTDTQYF
TGCGCCAGCAGCCAAACCGTAGGACTAGCGGTTACAGATACGCAGTATTTT
>TRBV12-3/TRBV12-4|TRBD2|TRBJ2-1|few
CASSLGSGGGYEQFF
TGTGCCAGCAGTTTGGGGAGCGGGGGGGGCTATGAGCAGTTCTTC
>TRBV20-1|.|TRBJ2-1|once
CSAGGGAREQFF
TGCAGTGCTGGGGGGGGGGCCAGGGAGCAGTTCTTC
>TRBV7-9|.|TRBJ1-1|many
CASSLQGKMTEAFF
TGTGCCAGCAGCTTACAGGGTAAGATGACTGAAGCTTTCTTT
>TRBV6-1|.|TRBJ1-2|many
CASSERGLYGYTF
TGTGCCAGCAGTGAACGCGGTCTCTATGGCTACACCTTC
>TRBV7-2|TRBD2|TRBJ2-1|many
CASSFRLFSGGNNEQFF
TGTGCCAGCAGCTTCCGGCTTTTTAGCGGGGGGAACAATGAGCAGTTCTTC
>TRBV6-6|TRBD1|TRBJ2-3|many
CASVSREGTVTDTQYF
TGTGCCAGCGTGTCTAGAGAAGGGACAGTAACAGATACGCAGTATTTT
>TRBV7-2|.|TRBJ2-2|many
CASSHDRSTGELFF
TGTGCCAGCAGCCACGACAGGTCCACCGGGGAGCTGTTTTTT
>TRBV7-6|TRBD2|TRBJ2-7|.
CASSLGLAGVTDEQYF
TGTGCCAGCAGCTTAGGGCTAGCGGGGGTCACCGACGAGCAGTACTTC
>TRBV12-3/TRBV12-4|TRBD2|TRBJ2-1|many
CASSLVAGGPNEQFF
TGTGCCAGCAGTTTAGTAGCGGGGGGGCCCAATGAGCAGTTCTTC
>TRBV10-3|.|TRBJ2-1|many
CAISEMGLSYNEQFF
TGTGCCATCAGTGAGATGGGACTCTCCTACAATGAGCAGTTCTTC
>TRBV20-1|.|TRBJ2-1|many
CSASRAVSYNEQFF
TGCAGTGCTAGTCGTGCAGTATCCTACAATGAGCAGTTCTTC
>TRBV12-3/TRBV12-4|.|TRBJ2-7|many
CASSLGAAGEQYF
TGTGCCAGCAGTTTAGGGGCCGCTGGGGAGCAGTACTTC
>TRBV15|.|TRBJ2-7|many
CATSHITGWSGEQYF
TGTGCCACCAGTCACATAACAGGGTGGTCGGGCGAGCAGTACTTC
>TRBV3-1|.|TRBJ1-2|few
CASSQYRWGYTF
TGTGCCAGCAGCCAATATCGTTGGGGCTACACCTTC
>TRBV6-2/TRBV6-3|TRBD2|TRBJ2-3|many
CASSYLAGGNTQYF
TGTGCCAGCAGTTACCTTGCGGGGGGCAATACGCAGTATTTT
>TRBV2|.|TRBJ1-1|many
CASISRPEAFF
TGTGCCAGCATTAGTAGACCTGAAGCTTTCTTT